The 20 T cell receptor beta chains presented below share a single source sample, sequenced in a study of blood T cell repertoires in COVID-19. TCRdb keeps only in-frame clones here, not all; method: immunoSEQ multiplex PCR. The sample shows about 200,000 clones, approximately 80% of them seen only once. The sample taken for sequencing was peripheral blood. The source is a man aged 35-49 years with acute or convalescent COVID-19.

The chain carries TRBV18 and TRBJ1-4; no clear D. Per the germline V gene, CDR1 is KGHSH and CDR2 is LQKENI. This CDR3 has 14 residues. V was clipped by 4 bases and J by 6 bases, with 12 bases between them. CDR3 sequence (DNA): TGTGCCAGCTCACGAGGAGGTTCTTATGAAAAACTGTTTTTT. It translates to CASSRGGSYEKLFF.

The CDR3 sequence is CASRPQQETQYF. The CDR3 region has the DNA TGTGCCAGCAGACCACAGCAAGAGACCCAGTACTTC. The chain has TRBV6-5 and TRBJ2-5, with D unclear. CDR3 length equals 12 residues. Germline V lookup: CDR1 MNHEY, CDR2 SVGAGI. Between the trimmed V and J ends, which lost 6 bases and 2 bases, there was a span of 7 bases.

This rearrangement joins TRBV28 to TRBJ1-2; D possibly corresponds to TRBD1 (5 bases). The germline V gene has CDR1 MDHEN and CDR2 SYDVKM. The CDR3 totals 13 residues. V lost 10 bases to trimming and J lost 7 bases, with 19 bases between them. In nucleotides, the CDR3 is TGTGCCATCTCATCGCCTAACGGGGGTGGCTACACCTTC. Translated, it gives CAISSPNGGGYTF.

V gene TRBV27 combines with J gene TRBJ2-3; 11 bases are shared with TRBD2. Germline V gene lookup returns CDR1 MNHEY and CDR2 SMNVEV (reference sequence). V dropped 3 bases and J dropped 7; count of bases not matched to a gene: 9. The CDR3 consists of 16 residues. The CDR3 protein is CASSFLAGGPTNTQYF. In DNA, the CDR3 is TGTGCCAGCAGTTTCCTAGCGGGAGGTCCCACGAATACGCAGTATTTT.

This clone was observed once. The CDR3 spells CATKSSYNEQFF. CDR3 sequence (DNA): TGTGCCACGAAGAGCTCCTACAATGAGCAGTTCTTC. The chain employs TRBV27 and TRBJ2-1, with D unclear. Germline CDR1 reads MNHEY; CDR2 reads SMNVEV (reference sequence). The CDR3 runs to 12 residues. Trimming stripped 10 bases from V and 0 bases from J, with 7 bases between.

This rearrangement joins TRBV10-3 to TRBJ1-2; D gene uncertain. The CDR3 contains 15 residues. V lost 3 bases and J 0 bases, leaving 11 bases between the germline ends. Germline CDR1 and CDR2: ENHRY and SYGVKD. The CDR3 region has the DNA TGTGCCATCAGTGATAGGAGGTCCACTAACTATGGCTACACCTTC. This gives the protein CAISDRRSTNYGYTF.

This chain connects TRBV19 to TRBJ1-1; a possible D gene is TRBD1 (5 bases). Per the germline V gene, CDR1 is LNHDA and CDR2 is SQIVND (reference sequence). Trimming removed 3 bases from V and 6 bases from J, with 23 bases in between. This CDR3 is built from 17 residues. CDR3 bases: TGTGCCAGTAGTATGGTAGGGGAAGGGAGGGGAATCGCTGAAGCTTTCTTT. Residues: CASSMVGEGRGIAEAFF.

The chain combines TRBV19 with TRBJ2-6; 8 nucleotides match TRBD1. With V trimmed by 8 bases and J by 0 bases, 9 bases remained unmatched. Germline assignment: CDR1 LNHDA and CDR2 SQIVND (reference sequence). The length of the CDR3 is 17 residues. This chain's CDR3 is CASSHRGSHSGANVLTF. The CDR3 nucleotides read TGTGCCAGTTCCCACAGGGGGTCTCACTCTGGGGCCAACGTCCTGACTTTC. Together with reference TRBV19 and TRBJ2-6, the CDR3 gives the full variable domain: DGGITQSPKYLFRKEGQNVTLSCEQNLNHDAMYWYRQDPGQGLRLIYYSQIVNDFQKGDIAEGYSVSREKKESFPLTVTSAQKNPTAFYLCASSHRGSHSGANVLTFGAGSRLTVL.

V is TRBV3-1 (or the pseudogene TRBV3-2) and J is TRBJ2-2, with a tentative D call TRBD2 (5 bases). Trimming left V 1 base short and J 5 bases short, with 11 bases between. Germline V gives CDR1 LGHDT, CDR2 YNNKEL (reference sequence). The CDR3 length is 15 residues. CDR3 amino acids: CASSQVLGETGELFF. In DNA, the CDR3 is TGTGCCAGCAGCCAAGTGCTGGGAGAGACCGGGGAGCTGTTTTTT.

This chain links TRBV4-3 with TRBJ1-2; TRBD1 might be the D (5 bases). Trimming shortened V by 0 bases and J by 0 bases, and 17 bases separated the two germline ends. This CDR3 is built from 18 residues. CDR1 is LGHNA and CDR2 is YSLEER in the germline V gene. CDR3 residues: CASSQDRGGVGSNYGYTF. CDR3 in DNA: TGCGCCAGCAGCCAAGATCGCGGGGGGGTGGGATCTAACTATGGCTACACCTTC.

J is TRBJ1-2 and V is TRBV7-9; 9 bases line up with TRBD1. The trim removed 6 bases at V and 8 bases at J, leaving 13 bases unmatched. This CDR3 contains 15 residues. The germline gives CDR1 SEHNR, CDR2 FQNEAQ (reference sequence). CDR3 bases: TGTGCCAGCAGTCCAGCAGGGGGACAGGGTTCGGGCTACACCTTC. Protein sequence: CASSPAGGQGSGYTF. Variable domain in full (rest from reference TRBV7-9 and TRBJ1-2): DTGVSQNPRHKITKRGQNVTFRCDPISEHNRLYWYRQTLGQGPEFLTYFQNEAQLEKSRLLSDRFSAERPKGSFSTLEIQRTEQGDSAMYLCASSPAGGQGSGYTFGSGTRLTVV.

V gene TRBV9 combines with J gene TRBJ2-7; 7 bases are a match to TRBD1. Germline values: CDR1 SGDLS, CDR2 YYNGEE. J gave up 3 bases and V 5 bases, and 8 bases lay outside the gene matches. This CDR3 comprises 14 residues. CDR3 loop: CASSPRGQNYEQYF. Here the CDR3 DNA reads TGTGCCAGCAGTCCCCGGGGACAGAACTACGAGCAGTACTTC.

The J gene is TRBJ2-3, the V gene TRBV25-1; D gene ambiguous. Trimming shortened V by 1 base and J by 4 bases, and 9 bases separated the two germline ends. This CDR3 comprises 14 residues. Germline V gene data show CDR1 as MGHDK and CDR2 as SYGVNS. This chain's CDR3 is CASSEFHISDTQYF. CDR3 DNA: TGTGCCAGCAGTGAATTTCACATATCAGATACGCAGTATTTT.

The CDR3 DNA is TGTGCCCAGTGGCGGGATAACAATGAGCAGTTCTTC. It translates to CAQWRDNNEQFF. V is TRBV7-2 and J is TRBJ2-1; D may be TRBD2 (6 bases). Germline V gene data show CDR1 as SGHTA and CDR2 as FQGNSA. V was clipped by 11 bases and J by 5 bases, with 13 bases between them. CDR3 length: 12 amino acids.

The chain recombines TRBV7-3 with TRBJ2-5; D may be TRBD2 (7 bases). Trimming stripped 5 bases from V and 1 base from J, with 20 bases between. Germline values: CDR1 SGHTA, CDR2 FQGTGA. This CDR3 comprises 17 residues. The CDR3 reads CASSPMVRGGGQETQYF. Written as DNA, the CDR3 is TGTGCCAGCAGCCCGATGGTCAGAGGGGGGGGCCAAGAGACCCAGTACTTC.

This clone was observed a few times. The chain is built from TRBV29-1 and TRBJ1-2, with 7 bases matching TRBD1. Germline V gene sequence: CDR1 SQVTM, CDR2 ANQGSEA. This CDR3 is 13 amino acids long. The J segment lost 4 bases and the V segment lost 6 bases, leaving 8 bases of the junction unmatched. CDR3 amino acids: CSVVGTESYGYTF. CDR3 nucleotide sequence: TGCAGCGTCGTCGGGACAGAATCCTATGGCTACACCTTC.

This CDR3 reads CASSSDSRSYEQYF. In DNA form, the CDR3 reads TGTGCCAGCAGCTCGGACAGCCGCTCCTACGAGCAGTACTTC. The chain employs TRBV5-4 and TRBJ2-7, with D maybe TRBD1 (6 bases). CDR3 size: 14 residues. V lost 3 bases and J lost 0, with 10 bases in between. Germline CDR1 is SGHNT and CDR2 is YYREEE (reference sequence).

The chain employs TRBV5-6 and TRBJ1-1; the match to TRBD1 covers 7 bases. V lost 0 bases, J lost 5 bases, and 4 bases stayed unmatched. Germline CDR1 SGHDT, CDR2 YYEEEE. CDR3 size: 14 residues. For the CDR3, the DNA is TGTGCCAGCAGCTTGGACAGGGGAGAGACTGAAGCTTTCTTT. Encoded protein: CASSLDRGETEAFF.

The rearrangement joins TRBV27 to TRBJ2-7; possibly TRBD2 for D (5 bases). This CDR3 contains 13 residues. CDR1 and CDR2 from the germline V gene are MNHEY and SMNVEV (reference sequence). V lost 2 bases and J 6 bases, leaving 11 bases between the germline ends. The CDR3 here is CASSLGPGIEQYF. The CDR3 DNA sequence: TGTGCCAGCAGTTTAGGGCCGGGGATCGAGCAGTACTTC.

The CDR3 bases are TGTGCCAGCTCACCATCGACAGACTCTGGAAACACCATATATTTT. It specifies CASSPSTDSGNTIYF. The genes are TRBV18 and TRBJ1-3, with D tentatively TRBD1 (5 bases). The CDR3 has 15 amino acids. CDR1 is KGHSH, CDR2 LQKENI, per germline. With 2 bases removed from V and 0 bases from J, the gap between germline ends came to 8 bases. Full variable domain (missing parts from reference TRBV18 and TRBJ1-3): NAGVMQNPRHLVRRRGQEARLRCSPMKGHSHVYWYRQLPEEGLKFMVYLQKENIIDESGMPKERFSAEFPKEGPSILRIQQVVRGDSAAYFCASSPSTDSGNTIYFGEGSWLTVV.